Listed here are 27 T cell receptor beta chains from one sample, sequenced in a study of control samples from healthy donors and cancer patients. Profiling relied on immunoSEQ multiplex PCR, and the TCRdb table lists in-frame clones only, not all of them. The sample has roughly 50,000 clones; around 97% are singletons. The sample taken for sequencing was blood. Receptors originate from a woman in her twenties or thirties in good health.

The chain employs TRBV6-1 and TRBJ2-5, with D perhaps given as TRBD1 or TRBD2 (5 bases each). In germline, CDR1 is MNHNS, CDR2 SASEGT. This CDR3 comprises 16 residues. V was pared by 2 bases and J by 5 bases, with 18 bases between. CDR3 region: CASSESSGTGSETQYF. CDR3 in DNA: TGTGCCAGCAGTGAAAGTTCCGGGACGGGAAGTGAGACCCAGTACTTC.

The rearrangement joins TRBV5-1 to TRBJ2-1; a weak D match, TRBD1 (6 bases). Trimming removed 5 bases at V and 2 bases at J, with 11 bases between. The V gene's germline CDR1 is SGHRS and CDR2 YFSETQ. This CDR3 region has 14 residues. The CDR3 loop is CASSTRQAYNEQFF. The CDR3 region has the DNA TGCGCCAGCAGTACCAGACAGGCCTACAATGAGCAGTTCTTC. The whole variable domain, remainder taken from reference TRBV5-1 and TRBJ2-1, is KAGVTQTPRYLIKTRGQQVTLSCSPISGHRSVSWYQQTPGQGLQFLFEYFSETQRNKGNFPGRFSGRQFSNSRSEMNVSTLELGDSALYLCASSTRQAYNEQFFGPGTRLTVL.

The V call is TRBV12-3 or TRBV12-4, the J call TRBJ1-5; no firm D call. The V end lost 6 bases, the J end lost 3 bases, and 6 bases lay between the germline ends. The CDR3 is 12 amino acids. The DNA for the CDR3 is TGTGCCAGCAGGGTTTCCAATCAGCCCCAGCATTTT. Residues: CASRVSNQPQHF.

V is TRBV29-1 and J is TRBJ2-7, with 13 bases matching TRBD2. In germline, CDR1 is SQVTM, CDR2 ANQGSEA. The CDR3 spans 17 residues. V lost 5 bases, J lost 2 bases, and 12 bases stayed unmatched. The CDR3 DNA reads TGCAGCGTTAGGGCCCGGACTAGCGGGAGCTTGGCCTACGAGCAGTACTTC. Residues: CSVRARTSGSLAYEQYF.

The chain links TRBV7-8 to TRBJ2-3, with 7 bases fitting TRBD2. The V segment lost 5 bases and the J segment 2 bases; nucleotides outside the gene matches: 7. The CDR3 runs 15 residues. Germline V CDR1 and CDR2: SGHVS, FQNEAQ. The CDR3 nucleotides read TGTGCCAGCAGCAACCCGGGACTACCCACAGATACGCAGTATTTT. As protein: CASSNPGLPTDTQYF.

The chain is built from TRBV10-3 and TRBJ2-2; 9 nucleotides align to TRBD1. V lost 3 bases, J lost 6 bases, and 2 bases stayed unmatched. Germline CDR1 is ENHRY and CDR2 is SYGVKD. The CDR3 consists of 14 residues. In nucleotides, the CDR3 is TGTGCCATCAGTGATGGGACAGGGTCCGGGGAGCTGTTTTTT. Its protein product is CAISDGTGSGELFF.

The CDR3: CASSSMGGSYNEQFF. The CDR3 bases are TGTGCCAGCAGCTCAATGGGGGGAAGCTACAATGAGCAGTTCTTC. The chain uses TRBV5-6 and TRBJ2-1, with D possibly matching TRBD2 (6 bases). Trimming pared 3 bases from V and 3 bases from J, leaving 13 bases between. The CDR3 sequence is 15 residues long. Germline lookup yields CDR1 SGHDT and CDR2 YYEEEE.

The gene calls are TRBV19 and TRBJ1-1; maybe TRBD1 (6 bases). Germline CDR1 LNHDA, CDR2 SQIVND (reference sequence). The V end lost 4 bases, the J end lost 8 bases, and 14 bases lay between the germline ends. The CDR3 is 13 residues long. CDR3: CASSTFITGEAFF. For the CDR3, the DNA is TGTGCCAGTAGTACCTTCATTACAGGGGAAGCTTTCTTT.

This clone appeared once. The V gene is TRBV18, the J gene TRBJ2-5, with 8 bases fitting TRBD2. The V segment lost 2 bases and the J segment 4 bases; nucleotides outside the gene matches: 6. The germline CDR1 and CDR2 sequences are KGHSH and LQKENI. The CDR3 is made up of 15 amino acids. The CDR3 region is CASSPFSLAGETQYF. The CDR3 coding sequence is TGTGCCAGCTCACCATTTTCCCTAGCGGGAGAGACCCAGTACTTC.

This chain connects TRBV14 to TRBJ2-1, with 9 bases aligning to TRBD2. The germline gives CDR1 SGHDN, CDR2 FVKESK. The V and J ends lost 3 bases and 1 base, in that order; junction bases with no gene match: 7. The CDR3 covers 17 residues. Here the CDR3 reads CASSHASGMGSYNEQFF. The CDR3 coding sequence is TGTGCCAGCAGCCACGCTAGCGGGATGGGGTCCTACAATGAGCAGTTCTTC.

This clone showed up just once. The chain carries TRBV9 and TRBJ2-5, with TRBD2 matching 8 bases. The CDR3 spans 16 residues. J lost 4 bases, V lost 0 bases, and 8 bases had no gene match. Germline V CDR1 and CDR2: SGDLS, YYNGEE. In DNA, the CDR3 is TGTGCCAGCAGCGTAGGGGCCGGGAGGGGAGGAGAGACCCAGTACTTC. Translated: CASSVGAGRGGETQYF.

CDR3 protein: CASSFNAGGPETQYF. The CDR3 bases are TGTGCCAGCAGTTTTAACGCGGGAGGGCCTGAGACCCAGTACTTC. V is TRBV28 and J is TRBJ2-5; 9 nucleotides agree with TRBD2. CDR1 and CDR2 (germline): MDHEN, SYDVKM. V was clipped by 3 bases and J by 5 bases; unmatched bases: 7. The CDR3 is 15 amino acids.

V usage is TRBV11-2 and J usage is TRBJ1-4; the D gene is possibly TRBD1 (5 bases). CDR3 length: 15 residues. Germline-derived CDR1 and CDR2 are SGHAT and FQNNGV. Trimming removed 1 base at V and 8 bases at J, with 14 bases between. The CDR3 loop reads CASSLGFRGDEKLFF. The CDR3 DNA reads TGTGCCAGCAGCTTAGGTTTTAGGGGCGACGAAAAACTGTTTTTT.

The rearrangement links TRBV5-6 to TRBJ2-2; 7 bases match TRBD1. The CDR3 totals 14 residues. Per the germline V gene, CDR1 is SGHDT and CDR2 is YYEEEE. V trimming: 3 bases; J trimming: 5 bases; junction bases outside the gene matches: 4. The CDR3 region is CASSSTGITGELFF. The CDR3 region has the DNA TGTGCCAGCAGCTCGACAGGGATTACCGGGGAGCTGTTTTTT.

The chain recombines TRBV9 with TRBJ2-2, with D unclear. Per the germline V gene, CDR1 is SGDLS and CDR2 is YYNGEE. This CDR3 is built from 14 residues. V dropped 2 bases and J dropped 4 bases, with 9 bases sitting between them. Here the CDR3 DNA reads TGTGCCAGCAGCGTTGGGCGGATCACCGGGGAGCTGTTTTTT. Protein product: CASSVGRITGELFF.

This sequence joins TRBV3-1 (or the pseudogene TRBV3-2) and TRBJ1-1; D not certain. The CDR3 runs to 14 residues. Trimming shortened V by 1 base and J by 5 bases, and 11 bases separated the two germline ends. Germline CDR1 reads LGHDT; CDR2 reads YNNKEL (reference sequence). In nucleotides, the CDR3 is TGTGCCAGCAGCCAAGGGATCAGAGTAACTGAAGCTTTCTTT. This codes for CASSQGIRVTEAFF.

The chain recombines TRBV3-1 (or the pseudogene TRBV3-2) with TRBJ2-3; tentative D call: TRBD1 (7 bases). This CDR3 contains 16 residues. Looked up from germline, CDR1 is LGHDT and CDR2 is YNNKEL (reference sequence). V was shortened by 1 base and J by 3 bases, with 14 bases between the two germline ends. The CDR3 DNA reads as TGTGCCAGCAGCCAAGTTCCCCCAGGGGGGACAGATACGCAGTATTTT. Its protein product is CASSQVPPGGTDTQYF.

The J gene is TRBJ2-1, the V gene TRBV24-1, with TRBD2 matching over 9 bases. The V segment lost 9 bases and the J segment 4 bases; nucleotides outside the gene matches: 12. This CDR3 region has 16 residues. Germline values: CDR1 KGHDR, CDR2 SFDVKD. The CDR3 reads CATSSGAGGFYNEQFF. DNA for the CDR3: TGTGCCACCTCCTCAGGAGCGGGAGGTTTTTACAATGAGCAGTTCTTC.

CDR3 amino acids: CAGSSGKDYNEQFF. The CDR3 bases are TGTGCCGGAAGTAGCGGGAAGGACTACAATGAGCAGTTCTTC. V and J are TRBV30 and TRBJ2-1; 8 bases agree with TRBD2. The V gene end was trimmed by 8 bases and the J gene end by 3 bases; junction bases not matched to a gene: 9. The CDR3 is made up of 14 amino acids. The germline gives CDR1 GTSNPN, CDR2 SVGIG (reference sequence).

V is TRBV5-5 and J is TRBJ1-1, with no clear D. Germline CDR1 reads SGHKS; CDR2 reads YYEKEE (reference sequence). V was cut by 0 bases and J by 2 bases, with 14 bases left in between. The CDR3 totals 16 residues. CDR3 loop: CASSLGTEDYNTEAFF. DNA of the CDR3: TGTGCCAGCAGCTTGGGGACGGAGGACTATAACACTGAAGCTTTCTTT.

The chain uses TRBV5-5 and TRBJ2-3; 7 positions agree with TRBD1. Germline CDR1 and CDR2: SGHKS and YYEKEE (reference sequence). This CDR3 has 15 amino acids. The J segment lost 4 bases and the V segment lost 4 bases, leaving 9 bases of the junction unmatched. The CDR3 DNA sequence: TGTGCCAGCAGCAAGGAGACTACAGGGGCAGATACGCAGTATTTT. Its translation: CASSKETTGADTQYF.

V is TRBV25-1 and J is TRBJ2-2; TRBD1 or TRBD2 may be the D gene (5 bases each). Germline V CDR1 and CDR2: MGHDK, SYGVNS. This CDR3 has 16 residues. The V end was cut by 8 bases, the J end by 1 base, with 17 bases between. The CDR3 sequence is CASPPDWGENTGELFF. The CDR3 bases are TGTGCCAGCCCCCCGGACTGGGGCGAGAACACCGGGGAGCTGTTTTTT. The variable domain in full, completed from reference TRBV25-1 and TRBJ2-2, reads EADIYQTPRYLVIGTGKKITLECSQTMGHDKMYWYQQDPGMELHLIHYSYGVNSTEKGDLSSESTVSRIRTEHFPLTLESARPSHTSQYLCASPPDWGENTGELFFGEGSRLTVL.

This clone has just a few counts. This chain uses TRBV13 with TRBJ1-3; D uncertain. Germline-derived CDR1 and CDR2 are PRHDT and FYEKMQ (reference sequence). The CDR3 sequence is 15 residues long. Trimming removed 0 bases at V and 0 bases at J, with 6 bases between. In nucleotides, the CDR3 is TGTGCCAGCAGCTTAGGGCCCAGCTCTGGAAACACCATATATTTT. It codes for CASSLGPSSGNTIYF.

The chain carries TRBV6-2 or TRBV6-3 and TRBJ2-1, with 7 bases lining up with TRBD2. The CDR3 covers 15 residues. The junction had 11 bases not matched to a gene; V was cut back by 7 bases and J by 5 bases. Germline CDR1 reads MNHEY; CDR2 reads SVGEGT. The CDR3 DNA reads TGTGCCAGCAACCCGGCGGGAGTTCTGAACAATGAGCAGTTCTTC. As protein: CASNPAGVLNNEQFF.

The J gene is TRBJ2-3, the V gene TRBV6-6; TRBD1 aligns across 7 bases. With 6 bases clipped from V and 4 bases from J, the junction kept 13 bases outside the gene matches. CDR3 size: 16 residues. Looked up from germline, CDR1 is MNHNY and CDR2 is SVGAGI (reference sequence). CDR3 coding DNA: TGTGCCAGCAGCAGGCCCCGGGACAGCCTAGCAGATACGCAGTATTTT. This encodes CASSRPRDSLADTQYF.

The chain joins TRBV9 to TRBJ2-2; no firm D call. CDR3 length equals 15 residues. Germline V gene sequence: CDR1 SGDLS, CDR2 YYNGEE. The V gene lost 5 bases and the J gene lost 4 bases, with 15 bases spanning the gap. Written as DNA, the CDR3 is TGTGCCAGCAGGCGGAGCGCCAGTAGCACCGGGGAGCTGTTTTTT. Translation gives CASRRSASSTGELFF.

The rearrangement joins TRBV2 to TRBJ2-7, with D hard to call. Trimming cost V 7 bases and J 9 bases, with 16 bases left between them. Germline loops: CDR1 SNHLY, CDR2 FYNNEI. This CDR3 is 12 amino acids long. The CDR3 region is CASNSATRAQYF. CDR3 DNA: TGTGCCAGCAACTCCGCGACCCGGGCGCAGTACTTC.